This entry concerns a single TCR beta chain. J was trimmed by 5 bases and V by 4 bases; bases with no gene match: 7. Germline V gives CDR1 PRHDT, CDR2 FYEKMQ (reference sequence). The CDR3 has 15 amino acids. Authors' methods: Reference gene primer amplification yielded estimated nucleated cell counts. The data were produced by immunoSEQ multiplex PCR, yet TCRdb's version contains in-frame clones alone and is incomplete. From that table come the V and J calls and clone size; the DNA was used to work out D and trimming. The data contain over 50,000 clones, around 87% of them singletons. The sample is drawn from a study of blood T cell repertoires in COVID-19. In the study overall: Samples came from the United States, Italy and Spain, spanning acute and convalescent COVID-19. T cells, B-cell-depleted T cells, or PBMCs provided the cDNA or gDNA that served as material.

The clonotype was recovered from a man in his fifties or sixties with acute or convalescent COVID-19. Sequenced material: peripheral blood. The chain uses TRBV13 and TRBJ2-7; 11 bases line up with TRBD1. The CDR3 DNA follows: TGTGCCAGCAGCTCCTACCGGGACAGGGGGGACGAGCAGTACTTC. Its protein product is CASSSYRDRGDEQYF.